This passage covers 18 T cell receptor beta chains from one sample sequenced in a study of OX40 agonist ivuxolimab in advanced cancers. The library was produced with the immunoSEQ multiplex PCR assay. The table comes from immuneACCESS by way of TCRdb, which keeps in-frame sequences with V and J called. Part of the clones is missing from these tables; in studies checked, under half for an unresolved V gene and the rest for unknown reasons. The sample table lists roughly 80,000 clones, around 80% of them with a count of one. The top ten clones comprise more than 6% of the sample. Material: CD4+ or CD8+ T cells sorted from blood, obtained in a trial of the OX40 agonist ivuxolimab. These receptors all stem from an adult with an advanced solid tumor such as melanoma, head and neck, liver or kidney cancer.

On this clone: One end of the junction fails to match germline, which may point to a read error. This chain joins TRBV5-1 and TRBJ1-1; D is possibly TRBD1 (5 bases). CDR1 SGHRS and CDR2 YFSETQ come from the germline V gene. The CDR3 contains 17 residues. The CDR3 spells CASSLGSTKAGNAEAFF. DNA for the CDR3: TGCGCCAGCAGCTTGGGGTCTACCAAGGCAGGGAACGCTGAAGCTTTCTTT.

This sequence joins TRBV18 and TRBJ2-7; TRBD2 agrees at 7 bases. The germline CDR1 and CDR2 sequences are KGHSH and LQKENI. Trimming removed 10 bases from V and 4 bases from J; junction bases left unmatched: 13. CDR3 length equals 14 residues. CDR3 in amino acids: CATQTREGRYEQYF. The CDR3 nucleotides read TGTGCCACGCAAACCAGGGAGGGCCGGTACGAGCAGTACTTC.

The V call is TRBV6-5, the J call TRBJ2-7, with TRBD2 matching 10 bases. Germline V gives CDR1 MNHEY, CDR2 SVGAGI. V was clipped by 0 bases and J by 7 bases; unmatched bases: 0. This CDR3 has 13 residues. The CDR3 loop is CASSYSTSGEQYV. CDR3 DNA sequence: TGTGCCAGCAGTTACTCGACTAGCGGGGAGCAGTACGTC.

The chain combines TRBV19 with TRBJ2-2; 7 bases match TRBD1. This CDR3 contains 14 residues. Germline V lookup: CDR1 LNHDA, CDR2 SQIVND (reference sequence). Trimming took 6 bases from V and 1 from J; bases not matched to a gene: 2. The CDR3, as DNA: TGTGCCAGTAGCTGGACAGGGAACACCGGGGAGCTGTTTTTT. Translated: CASSWTGNTGELFF.

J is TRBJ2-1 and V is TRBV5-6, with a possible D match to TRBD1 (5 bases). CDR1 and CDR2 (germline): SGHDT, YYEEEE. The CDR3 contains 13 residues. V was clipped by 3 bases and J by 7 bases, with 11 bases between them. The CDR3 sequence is CASSSQGWNEQFF. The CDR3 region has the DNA TGTGCCAGCAGCTCCCAGGGTTGGAATGAGCAGTTCTTC.

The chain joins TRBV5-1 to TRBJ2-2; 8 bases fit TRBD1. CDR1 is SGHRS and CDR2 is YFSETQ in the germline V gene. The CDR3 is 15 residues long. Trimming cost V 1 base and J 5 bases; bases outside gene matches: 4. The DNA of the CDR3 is TGCGCCAGCAGCTTGCTTGACAGGGGAACCGGGGAGCTGTTTTTT. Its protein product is CASSLLDRGTGELFF. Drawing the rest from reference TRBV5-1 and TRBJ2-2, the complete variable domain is KAGVTQTPRYLIKTRGQQVTLSCSPISGHRSVSWYQQTPGQGLQFLFEYFSETQRNKGNFPGRFSGRQFSNSRSEMNVSTLELGDSALYLCASSLLDRGTGELFFGEGSRLTVL.

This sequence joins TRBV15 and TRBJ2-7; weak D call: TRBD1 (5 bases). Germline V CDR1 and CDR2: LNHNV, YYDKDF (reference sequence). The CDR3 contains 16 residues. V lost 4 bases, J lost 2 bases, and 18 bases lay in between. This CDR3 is CATSTFVAGRTYEQYF. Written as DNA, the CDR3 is TGTGCCACCAGCACCTTTGTGGCAGGGCGAACCTACGAGCAGTACTTC. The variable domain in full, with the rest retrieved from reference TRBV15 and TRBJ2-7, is DAMVIQNPRYQVTQFGKPVTLSCSQTLNHNVMYWYQQKSSQAPKLLFHYYDKDFNNEADTPDNFQSRRPNTSFCFLDIRSPGLGDTAMYLCATSTFVAGRTYEQYFGPGTRLTVT.

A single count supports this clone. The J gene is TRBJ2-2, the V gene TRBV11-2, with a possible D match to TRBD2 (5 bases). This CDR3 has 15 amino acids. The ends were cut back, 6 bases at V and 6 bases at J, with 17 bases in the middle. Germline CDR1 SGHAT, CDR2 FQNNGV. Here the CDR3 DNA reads TGTGCCAGCAGACCCCCGGGGTACGGGGCCGGGGAGCTGTTTTTT. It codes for CASRPPGYGAGELFF.

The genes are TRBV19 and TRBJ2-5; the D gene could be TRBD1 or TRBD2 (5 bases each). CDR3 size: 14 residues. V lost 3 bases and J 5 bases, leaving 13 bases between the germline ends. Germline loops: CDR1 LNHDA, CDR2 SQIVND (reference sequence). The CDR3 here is CASSMGTSPETQYF. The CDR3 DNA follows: TGTGCCAGTAGTATGGGGACCTCCCCTGAGACCCAGTACTTC. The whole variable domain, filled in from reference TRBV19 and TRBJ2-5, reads DGGITQSPKYLFRKEGQNVTLSCEQNLNHDAMYWYRQDPGQGLRLIYYSQIVNDFQKGDIAEGYSVSREKKESFPLTVTSAQKNPTAFYLCASSMGTSPETQYFGPGTRLLVL.

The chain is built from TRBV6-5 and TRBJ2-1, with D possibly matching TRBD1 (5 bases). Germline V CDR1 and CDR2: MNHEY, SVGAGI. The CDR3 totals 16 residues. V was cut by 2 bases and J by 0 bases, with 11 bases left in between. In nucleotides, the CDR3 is TGTGCCAGCAGTTACGGATTTGACAGCTCCTACAATGAGCAGTTCTTC. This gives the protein CASSYGFDSSYNEQFF.

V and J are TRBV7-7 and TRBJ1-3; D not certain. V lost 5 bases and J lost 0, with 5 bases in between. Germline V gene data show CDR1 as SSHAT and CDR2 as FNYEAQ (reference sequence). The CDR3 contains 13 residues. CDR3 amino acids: CASSPVSGNTIYF. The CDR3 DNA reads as TGTGCCAGCAGCCCCGTCTCTGGAAACACCATATATTTT.

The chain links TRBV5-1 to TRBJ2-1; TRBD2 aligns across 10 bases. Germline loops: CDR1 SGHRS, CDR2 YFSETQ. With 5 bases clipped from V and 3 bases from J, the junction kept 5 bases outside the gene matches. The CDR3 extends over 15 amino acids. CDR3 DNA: TGCGCCAGCAGGTACGGACTAGCGGTCTACAATGAGCAGTTCTTC. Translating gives CASRYGLAVYNEQFF.

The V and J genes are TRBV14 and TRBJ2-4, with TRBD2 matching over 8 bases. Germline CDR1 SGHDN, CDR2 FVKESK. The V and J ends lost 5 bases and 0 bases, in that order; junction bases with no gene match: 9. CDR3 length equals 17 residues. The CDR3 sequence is CASSSAGVTLAKNIQYF. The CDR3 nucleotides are TGTGCCAGCAGCTCAGCGGGGGTTACTCTAGCCAAAAACATTCAGTACTTC.

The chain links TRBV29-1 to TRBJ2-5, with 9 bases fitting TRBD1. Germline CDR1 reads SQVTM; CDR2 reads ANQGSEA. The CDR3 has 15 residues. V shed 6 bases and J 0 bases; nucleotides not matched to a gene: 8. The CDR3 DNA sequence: TGCAGCGTCCGTCCCGGGACAGGGAACCAAGAGACCCAGTACTTC. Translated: CSVRPGTGNQETQYF.

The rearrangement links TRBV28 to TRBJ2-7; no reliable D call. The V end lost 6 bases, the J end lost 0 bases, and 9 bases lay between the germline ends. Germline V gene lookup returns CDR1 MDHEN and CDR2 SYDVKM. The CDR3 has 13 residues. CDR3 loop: CASSTPISYEQYF. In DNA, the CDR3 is TGTGCCAGCAGCACTCCCATCTCCTACGAGCAGTACTTC.

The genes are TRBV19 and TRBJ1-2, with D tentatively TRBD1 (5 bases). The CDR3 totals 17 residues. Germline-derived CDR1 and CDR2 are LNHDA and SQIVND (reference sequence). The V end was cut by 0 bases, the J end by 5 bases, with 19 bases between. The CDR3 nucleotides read TGTGCCAGTAGTATAGATATCTGGGGCCGCGGGGAATATGGCTACACCTTC. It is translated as CASSIDIWGRGEYGYTF.

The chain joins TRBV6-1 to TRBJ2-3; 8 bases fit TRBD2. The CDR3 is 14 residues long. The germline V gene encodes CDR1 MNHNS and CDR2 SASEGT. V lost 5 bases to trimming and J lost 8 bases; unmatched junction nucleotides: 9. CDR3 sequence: CASSPGGAFATQYF. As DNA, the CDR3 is TGTGCCAGCAGTCCCGGGGGGGCCTTCGCTACGCAGTATTTT.

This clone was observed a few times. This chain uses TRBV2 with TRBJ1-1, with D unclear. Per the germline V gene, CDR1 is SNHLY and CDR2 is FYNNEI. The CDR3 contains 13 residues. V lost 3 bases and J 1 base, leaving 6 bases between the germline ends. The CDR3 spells CASSDSRNTEAFF. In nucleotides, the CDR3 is TGTGCCAGCAGTGATTCCAGGAACACTGAAGCTTTCTTT. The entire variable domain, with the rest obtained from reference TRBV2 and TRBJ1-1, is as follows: EPEVTQTPSHQVTQMGQEVILRCVPISNHLYFYWYRQILGQKVEFLVSFYNNEISEKSEIFDDQFSVERPDGSNFTLKIRSTKLEDSAMYFCASSDSRNTEAFFGQGTRLTVV.